This TCR beta chain was identified during a study of neoadjuvant nivolumab and ipilimumab in lung cancer. As for the study in general: Patients got nivolumab 3 mg/kg on days 1, 15 and 29; combination added ipilimumab 1 mg/kg day 1.

Profiled with immunoSEQ multiplex PCR; TCRdb holds only in-frame clones, not every one. Of 45,000 to 55,000 clones in the sample, around 89% were seen once. V was shortened by 4 bases and J by 0 bases, with 13 bases between the two germline ends. Germline V lookup: CDR1 MNHNS, CDR2 SASEGT. There are 15 residues in the CDR3. The sequencing used blood, collected before neoadjuvant nivolumab, alone or with ipilimumab. The chain links TRBV6-1 to TRBJ2-7, with D possibly TRBD1 on 6 matching bases. This TCR derives from an adult with non-small cell lung cancer. Some clones in this sample may be carry-over from other donors' samples. The CDR3 sequence: CASSALGTSSYEQYF. The CDR3 DNA follows: TGTGCCAGCAGTGCCTTAGGGACAAGCTCCTACGAGCAGTACTTC.